This T cell receptor beta chain was obtained from a study of human T cells and chemical hapten exposure. As for time point: patch test 3, about 24 weeks after DPC sensitization. Regarding treatment: therapeutic diphenylcyclopropenone sensitization with weekly scalp DPC. A single record per CDR3 protein comes from TCRdb applying MiXCR to the RACE reads. The repertoire consists of some 97,000 distinct CDR3 sequences, with roughly a quarter occurring once and the leading ten covering 10%. The CDR3 spans 14 residues. CDR1 is MNHEY and CDR2 is SVGAGI in the germline V gene. V lost 7 bases to trimming and J lost 10 bases; unmatched junction nucleotides: 12.

This chain connects TRBV6-5 to TRBJ2-1, with 8 bases that match TRBD2. The sequencing used whole blood, collected in connection with sensitization to the hapten diphenylcyclopropenone (DPC). This clonotype was sampled from a man aged 35 to 55 with alopecia areata. Some clones in this sample may be carry-over from other donors' samples. CDR3 sequence: CASTPGGAGGEQFF. CDR3 nucleotide sequence: TGTGCCAGCACCCCGGGGGGGGCAGGAGGGGAGCAGTTCTTC.